These 17 T cell receptor beta chains were sequenced from one sample in a study of T cell responses to AZD1222 COVID-19 vaccine. TCRdb's copy holds only in-frame clones and misses some; the assay was immunoSEQ multiplex PCR. Here the sample spans 150,000 or so clones, 80% to 90% being singletons. The material was peripheral blood, obtained on day 0 of AZD1222 vaccination. Receptor source: an adult in good health.

Only a few counts were recorded for this clone. The chain has TRBV6-5 and TRBJ1-1; D remains unclear. The V gene's germline CDR1 is MNHEY and CDR2 SVGAGI. The CDR3 loop spans 13 amino acids. The germline V and J ends were trimmed by 0 bases and 8 bases, with 10 bases remaining between them. DNA for the CDR3: TGTGCCAGCAGTTACTCATTCGGGCAAGAAGCTTTCTTT. Protein product: CASSYSFGQEAFF.

The chain is built from TRBV21-1 and TRBJ1-1; the D call TRBD1 from the table was never checked on the DNA. TRBV21-1 is a known pseudogene. The CDR3 contains 17 residues. This CDR3 reads CASSHLRDRGMNTEAFF. CDR3 in DNA: TGTGCCAGCAGCCACCTCCGGGACAGGGGTATGAACACTGAAGCTTTCTTT.

The chain combines TRBV28 with TRBJ1-4; possible D gene TRBD1, 6 bases. The CDR3 extends over 12 amino acids. Germline values: CDR1 MDHEN, CDR2 SYDVKM. Trimming took off 5 bases at V and 8 bases at J, with 9 bases between the two ends. The CDR3 reads CASSVTGEKLFF. In nucleotides, the CDR3 is TGTGCCAGCAGTGTAACAGGGGAAAAACTGTTTTTT.

V and J are TRBV6-1 and TRBJ2-7, with TRBD2 matching over 8 bases. This CDR3 is 13 amino acids long. Unmatched junction bases numbered 6, after V lost 2 bases and J lost 9 bases. The germline V gene encodes CDR1 MNHNS and CDR2 SASEGT. CDR3 amino acids: CASSERWTSPQYF. The DNA for the CDR3 is TGTGCCAGCAGTGAAAGGTGGACTAGCCCGCAGTACTTC.

As DNA, the CDR3 is TGTGCCAGCAGTTTTTGGAACAGGCGTATAGAAGAGACCCAGTACTTC. Its translation is CASSFWNRRIEETQYF. The J gene is TRBJ2-5, the V gene TRBV28; possible D gene TRBD1, 5 bases. The CDR3 has 16 residues. Germline V lookup: CDR1 MDHEN, CDR2 SYDVKM. Trimming cost V 3 bases and J 3 bases, with 17 bases left between them.

The V gene is TRBV19, the J gene TRBJ1-1, with D unresolved. V lost 8 bases and J lost 6, with 7 bases in between. The CDR3 runs to 10 residues. Germline values: CDR1 LNHDA, CDR2 SQIVND (reference sequence). This chain's CDR3 is CASGDAEAFF. The CDR3 nucleotides are TGTGCCAGTGGAGACGCTGAAGCTTTCTTT.

V gene TRBV7-9 combines with J gene TRBJ1-4; unclear D gene. CDR3 length equals 15 residues. Germline V gene lookup returns CDR1 SEHNR and CDR2 FQNEAQ (reference sequence). V was shortened by 0 bases and J by 6 bases, with 11 bases between the two germline ends. The CDR3 DNA follows: TGTGCCAGCAGCTTAGCCGGGAACTATGATGAAAAACTGTTTTTT. Residues: CASSLAGNYDEKLFF.

V usage is TRBV4-1 and J usage is TRBJ1-6; D not certain. This CDR3 contains 15 residues. Germline V CDR1 and CDR2: MGHRA, YSYEKL. The ends were cut back, 0 bases at V and 8 bases at J, with 11 bases in the middle. The CDR3 is CASSQESGFDSPLHF. The CDR3, as DNA: TGCGCCAGCAGCCAAGAGTCGGGGTTTGATTCACCCCTCCACTTT.

The chain recombines TRBV7-2 with TRBJ2-3, with D tentatively TRBD2 (5 bases). Trimming cost V 4 bases and J 3 bases, with 17 bases left between them. The germline V gene encodes CDR1 SGHTA and CDR2 FQGNSA. The CDR3 covers 16 residues. The CDR3 DNA is TGTGCCAGCAGCTCCCGAGGGTACTATGGAACAGATACGCAGTATTTT. As protein: CASSSRGYYGTDTQYF.

J is TRBJ2-3 and V is TRBV24-1; 8 nucleotides line up with TRBD2. Germline V lookup: CDR1 KGHDR, CDR2 SFDVKD. J gave up 3 bases and V 3 bases, and 10 bases lay outside the gene matches. This CDR3 contains 17 residues. The CDR3 sequence: CATSDPRGGPGTDTQYF. Here the CDR3 DNA reads TGTGCCACCAGTGATCCCCGGGGGGGCCCAGGGACAGATACGCAGTATTTT.

The J gene is TRBJ2-7, the V gene TRBV28; 9 bases are a match to TRBD1. The CDR3 extends over 15 amino acids. V was clipped by 5 bases and J by 5 bases; unmatched bases: 10. CDR1 and CDR2 from the germline V gene are MDHEN and SYDVKM. The chain's CDR3 is CASSLTGTGYHEQYF. CDR3 nucleotides: TGTGCCAGCAGTCTCACCGGGACAGGGTACCACGAGCAGTACTTC.

The chain links TRBV6-1 to TRBJ2-1, with 11 bases fitting TRBD1. From germline, CDR1 is MNHNS and CDR2 SASEGT. This CDR3 region has 15 residues. The V gene end was trimmed by 3 bases and the J gene end by 7 bases; junction bases not matched to a gene: 5. The CDR3 sequence is CASSDRDRGRNEQFF. CDR3 nucleotides: TGTGCCAGCAGTGACCGGGACAGGGGGAGAAATGAGCAGTTCTTC.

The chain uses TRBV27 and TRBJ1-1, with 8 bases that match TRBD1. The germline V gene encodes CDR1 MNHEY and CDR2 SMNVEV (reference sequence). The CDR3 totals 14 residues. V was clipped by 4 bases and J by 1 base; unmatched bases: 2. CDR3 sequence (DNA): TGTGCCAGCAGTTCGGGACAGGAGAACACTGAAGCTTTCTTT. This sequence encodes CASSSGQENTEAFF.

The chain carries TRBV11-2 and TRBJ1-1; D not certain. CDR3 length: 10 residues. Trimming removed 7 bases at V and 1 base at J, with 1 base between. Germline loops: CDR1 SGHAT, CDR2 FQNNGV. The CDR3 sequence is CASKNTEAFF. CDR3 nucleotide sequence: TGTGCCAGCAAGAACACTGAAGCTTTCTTT.

This chain uses TRBV11-3 with TRBJ1-1, with D uncertain. V gave up 4 bases and J gave up 7 bases, with 10 bases separating them. The CDR3 covers 12 residues. The V gene's germline CDR1 is SGHNT and CDR2 YENEEA. The DNA for the CDR3 is TGTGCCAGCAGCTCAAACGCGGGTGAAGCTTTCTTT. Its translation: CASSSNAGEAFF.

The gene calls are TRBV10-3 and TRBJ1-5; 7 nucleotides agree with TRBD1. The germline CDR1 and CDR2 sequences are ENHRY and SYGVKD. Unmatched junction bases numbered 4, after V lost 4 bases and J lost 4 bases. CDR3 length equals 14 residues. CDR3 in amino acids: CAISAGGPNQPQHF. The CDR3, as DNA: TGTGCCATCAGTGCAGGGGGACCTAATCAGCCCCAGCATTTT.

This clone has only a few counts. The CDR3 protein is CASKGAGDNSPLHF. The CDR3 nucleotides are TGCGCCAGCAAGGGGGCCGGAGATAATTCACCCCTCCACTTT. This sequence joins TRBV10-1 and TRBJ1-6; 7 positions match TRBD1. The CDR3 is 14 residues long. J lost 5 bases, V lost 7 bases, and 5 bases had no gene match. The germline V gene has CDR1 WNHNN and CDR2 SYGVQD (reference sequence).